These T cell receptor beta chains were read from a single sample in a study of blood T cells in healthy people across ages. One entry per CDR3 protein, called by TCRdb with MiXCR from the 5' RACE reads. The sample has roughly 1,700,000 distinct CDR3 sequences; roughly 28% are singletons. Sequenced: blood. These receptors were taken from a woman in her twenties or thirties in good health. Each CDR3 is given with its conserved first and last residue. A D gene is named only where the DNA matches it firmly. Only some rows state a clone size, as once, few, many or a class for expanded clones.

d_gene: NA; j_gene: TRBJ2-3; abundance: NA; v_gene: TRBV6-5; CDR3nt: TGTGCCAGCAGTTCTCCGGGAAGCGGAAGCACAGATACGCAGTATTTT; CDR3aa: CASSSPGSGSTDTQYF
d_gene: NA; j_gene: TRBJ2-5; abundance: few; v_gene: TRBV9; CDR3nt: TGTGCCAGCAGCGTAGCAATCACTGCCGAGACCCAGTACTTC; CDR3aa: CASSVAITAETQYF
d_gene: TRBD1; j_gene: TRBJ2-7; abundance: many; v_gene: TRBV20-1; CDR3nt: TGCAGTGCTCGGGACCCCGGGACAGGGGATTACGAGCAGTACTTC; CDR3aa: CSARDPGTGDYEQYF
d_gene: NA; j_gene: TRBJ2-5; abundance: NA; v_gene: TRBV2; CDR3nt: TGTGCCAGCAGGGCTTCAATGACAGGAAATCAAGAGACCCAGTACTTC; CDR3aa: CASRASMTGNQETQYF
d_gene: NA; j_gene: TRBJ2-5; abundance: many; v_gene: TRBV5-1; CDR3nt: TGCGCCAGCAGCGGACAACCTGGTGAGAAGACCCAGTACTTC; CDR3aa: CASSGQPGEKTQYF
d_gene: NA; j_gene: TRBJ1-6; abundance: many; v_gene: TRBV9; CDR3nt: TGTGCCAGCAGCGTGGGAGGGGGGCATTCACCCCTCCACTTT; CDR3aa: CASSVGGGHSPLHF
d_gene: NA; j_gene: TRBJ2-3; abundance: NA; v_gene: TRBV9; CDR3nt: TGTGCCAGCAGCGTATCTGACCTAACAGGTACGCAGTATTTT; CDR3aa: CASSVSDLTGTQYF
d_gene: TRBD1; j_gene: TRBJ2-4; abundance: NA; v_gene: TRBV7-3; CDR3nt: TGTACCAGCAGCGCGGGACAGGCAAACATTCAGTACTTC; CDR3aa: CTSSAGQANIQYF
d_gene: NA; j_gene: TRBJ1-6; abundance: few; v_gene: TRBV7-9; CDR3nt: TGTGCCACCAAGGGAAATAATTCGCCCCTCCACTTT; CDR3aa: CATKGNNSPLHF
d_gene: TRBD1; j_gene: TRBJ1-5; abundance: few; v_gene: TRBV12-3/TRBV12-4; CDR3nt: TGTGCCAGCAGCTTTATGACAGGGGGCCTTCAGCCCCAGCATTTT; CDR3aa: CASSFMTGGLQPQHF
d_gene: TRBD1; j_gene: TRBJ1-5; abundance: many; v_gene: TRBV20-1; CDR3nt: TGCAGCGCCGGGACAGGCAATCAGCCCCAGCATTTT; CDR3aa: CSAGTGNQPQHF